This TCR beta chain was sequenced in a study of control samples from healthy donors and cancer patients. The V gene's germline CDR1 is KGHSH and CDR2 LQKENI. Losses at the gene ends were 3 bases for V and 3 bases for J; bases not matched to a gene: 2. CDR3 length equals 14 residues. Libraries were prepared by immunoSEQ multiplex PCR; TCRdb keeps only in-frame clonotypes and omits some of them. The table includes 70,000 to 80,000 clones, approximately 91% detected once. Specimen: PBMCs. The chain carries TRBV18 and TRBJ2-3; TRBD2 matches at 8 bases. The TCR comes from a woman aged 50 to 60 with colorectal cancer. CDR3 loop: CASSPGLVTDTQYF. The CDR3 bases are TGTGCCAGCTCACCGGGACTAGTAACAGATACGCAGTATTTT.